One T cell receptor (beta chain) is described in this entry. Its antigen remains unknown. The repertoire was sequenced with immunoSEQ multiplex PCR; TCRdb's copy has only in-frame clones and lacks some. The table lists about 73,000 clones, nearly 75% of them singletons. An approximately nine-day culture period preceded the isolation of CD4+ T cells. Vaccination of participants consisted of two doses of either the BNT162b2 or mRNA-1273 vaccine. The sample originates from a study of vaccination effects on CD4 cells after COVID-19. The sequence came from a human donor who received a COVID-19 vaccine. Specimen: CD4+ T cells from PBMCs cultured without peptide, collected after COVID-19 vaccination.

The CDR3 loop reads CASSEQGPRSTEAFF. CDR3 nucleotide sequence: TGTGCCAGCAGTGAACAAGGGCCTCGAAGTACTGAAGCTTTCTTT. The rearrangement joins TRBV6-1 to TRBJ1-1; D is unresolved. Germline values: CDR1 MNHNS, CDR2 SASEGT. The CDR3 length is 15 residues. Trimming removed 2 bases at V and 5 bases at J, with 15 bases between.